This is a list of T cell receptor beta chains from one sample in a study of blood T cells in healthy people across ages. MiXCR, run by TCRdb on the 5' RACE reads, gives a single entry per CDR3 protein. The profile shows 1.5 million to 2 million distinct CDR3 sequences, 35% to 50% of them singletons. The sample taken for sequencing was blood. These receptors all come from a human donor in good health. Both conserved end residues are part of each CDR3. Fields, in order: clone size, V gene, D gene, J gene, CDR3 DNA, CDR3 protein. D genes are given only for firm matches. Clone size is shown for a subset of rows, as once, few, many or a class of expanded clone.

clone_size: NA; v_call: TRBV3-1; d_call: NA; j_call: TRBJ2-3; cdr3_nt: TGTGCCAGCAGCCAGTATAGAGGAGATACGCAGTATTTT; cdr3_aa: CASSQYRGDTQYF
clone_size: NA; v_call: TRBV5-8; d_call: NA; j_call: TRBJ1-4; cdr3_nt: TGTGCCAGCAGCTTGTCCGGGTTCGGCGGTGAAAAACTGTTTTTT; cdr3_aa: CASSLSGFGGEKLFF
clone_size: few; v_call: TRBV20-1; d_call: NA; j_call: TRBJ1-2; cdr3_nt: TGCAGTTCGCCTCGGGGGGTCGAAGACTATGGCTACACCTTC; cdr3_aa: CSSPRGVEDYGYTF
clone_size: NA; v_call: TRBV6-6; d_call: NA; j_call: TRBJ2-5; cdr3_nt: TGTGCCAGCAGTTATGCACAGGGTAGACGGGAGACCCAGTACTTC; cdr3_aa: CASSYAQGRRETQYF
clone_size: few; v_call: TRBV6-5; d_call: NA; j_call: TRBJ2-1; cdr3_nt: TGTGCCAGCAGTTACGGAGGTGGTGGGAATGAGCAGTTCTTC; cdr3_aa: CASSYGGGGNEQFF
clone_size: few; v_call: TRBV11-2; d_call: NA; j_call: TRBJ1-2; cdr3_nt: TGTGCCAGCAGCCCCCCTCAGGGGTTCGGCTACACCTTC; cdr3_aa: CASSPPQGFGYTF
clone_size: NA; v_call: TRBV12-3/TRBV12-4; d_call: NA; j_call: TRBJ1-4; cdr3_nt: TGTGCCAGCAGTTTACAGACCGTACCTAATGAAAAACTGTTTTTT; cdr3_aa: CASSLQTVPNEKLFF
clone_size: NA; v_call: TRBV7-3; d_call: NA; j_call: TRBJ2-3; cdr3_nt: TGTGCCGGCAGCCCCGTAGGGGGGGTTAGCACAGATACGCAGTATTTT; cdr3_aa: CAGSPVGGVSTDTQYF
clone_size: NA; v_call: TRBV20-1; d_call: NA; j_call: TRBJ2-5; cdr3_nt: TGCAGTGTTGGGGACCCGAGGTGGGAGACCCAGTACTTC; cdr3_aa: CSVGDPRWETQYF
clone_size: NA; v_call: TRBV12-3/TRBV12-4; d_call: TRBD1; j_call: TRBJ2-3; cdr3_nt: TGTGCCAGCAATGCCTACCGGGACAGGTCCACAGATACGCAGTATTTT; cdr3_aa: CASNAYRDRSTDTQYF
clone_size: NA; v_call: TRBV6-5; d_call: NA; j_call: TRBJ1-4; cdr3_nt: TGTGCCAGCAGATCCACAGGGCTCACTAATGAAAAACTGTTTTTT; cdr3_aa: CASRSTGLTNEKLFF
clone_size: NA; v_call: TRBV19; d_call: NA; j_call: TRBJ2-1; cdr3_nt: TGTGCCAGTAGTATTGTCAAGGACTACAACGAGCAGTTCTTC; cdr3_aa: CASSIVKDYNEQFF
clone_size: many; v_call: TRBV7-2; d_call: NA; j_call: TRBJ2-7; cdr3_nt: TGTGCCAGCAGCTTGACGTCCGGGGGGACAGTCTACGAGCAGTACTTC; cdr3_aa: CASSLTSGGTVYEQYF
clone_size: NA; v_call: TRBV5-1; d_call: NA; j_call: TRBJ1-1; cdr3_nt: TGCACCAGCAGCTTGGTCCCCGCGGGCGCGTCTACTGAAGCTTTCTTT; cdr3_aa: CTSSLVPAGASTEAFF
clone_size: NA; v_call: TRBV12-3/TRBV12-4; d_call: NA; j_call: TRBJ1-1; cdr3_nt: TGTGCCAGCAGTTTAGTGGAATCCGGGGCTCCAGCTTTCTTT; cdr3_aa: CASSLVESGAPAFF
clone_size: NA; v_call: TRBV7-8; d_call: TRBD2; j_call: TRBJ2-1; cdr3_nt: TGTGCCAGCAGCCGAGGACTAGCGGGGGCCATTACCTACAATGAGCAGTTCTTC; cdr3_aa: CASSRGLAGAITYNEQFF
clone_size: NA; v_call: TRBV27; d_call: TRBD1; j_call: TRBJ2-1; cdr3_nt: TGTGCCAGCAGTTTAACAGGGGGTTGGAATGAGCAGTTCTTC; cdr3_aa: CASSLTGGWNEQFF
clone_size: few; v_call: TRBV5-6; d_call: NA; j_call: TRBJ2-1; cdr3_nt: TGTGCCAGCAGCTGGACACTCTACAATGAGCAGTTCTTC; cdr3_aa: CASSWTLYNEQFF
clone_size: few; v_call: TRBV28; d_call: NA; j_call: TRBJ1-1; cdr3_nt: TGTGCCAGCAGTTTTCTTGGACAATCGGGCACTGAAGCTTTCTTT; cdr3_aa: CASSFLGQSGTEAFF
clone_size: few; v_call: TRBV20-1; d_call: TRBD2; j_call: TRBJ2-1; cdr3_nt: TGCAGTGGGTGGAGCGGGGGCCCCTCCTACAATGAACAGTTCTTC; cdr3_aa: CSGWSGGPSYNEQFF
clone_size: NA; v_call: TRBV24-1; d_call: NA; j_call: TRBJ2-1; cdr3_nt: TGTGCCACCCAATCGGGGGGCGGGGAGCAGTTCTTC; cdr3_aa: CATQSGGGEQFF
clone_size: few; v_call: TRBV4-1; d_call: TRBD1; j_call: TRBJ2-7; cdr3_nt: TGCGCCAGCAGCCAAATAACAGGGGACGCCTACGAGCAGTACTTC; cdr3_aa: CASSQITGDAYEQYF
clone_size: few; v_call: TRBV12-3/TRBV12-4; d_call: NA; j_call: TRBJ2-1; cdr3_nt: TGTGCCAGCAGTTTAGGGACCCATGAGCAGTTCTTC; cdr3_aa: CASSLGTHEQFF
clone_size: NA; v_call: TRBV27; d_call: TRBD2; j_call: TRBJ2-3; cdr3_nt: TGTGCCAGCAGTTCCTTCCTAGCGGGGGGACTACCTAGCACAGATACGCGGTATTTT; cdr3_aa: CASSSFLAGGLPSTDTRYF
clone_size: NA; v_call: TRBV12-3/TRBV12-4; d_call: NA; j_call: TRBJ1-2; cdr3_nt: TGTGCCAGCAGTTTAGCGGTCGGTAATGGAGTAATAGGCTATGGCTACACCTTC; cdr3_aa: CASSLAVGNGVIGYGYTF
clone_size: NA; v_call: TRBV5-5; d_call: TRBD1; j_call: TRBJ2-7; cdr3_nt: TGTGCCAGCAGCCAAATTACAGGGGAGAGCTACGAGCAGTACTTC; cdr3_aa: CASSQITGESYEQYF
clone_size: NA; v_call: TRBV27; d_call: TRBD1; j_call: TRBJ2-1; cdr3_nt: TGTGCCAGCAGTTTATTAGGGACAGGGGACAATGAGCAGTTCTTC; cdr3_aa: CASSLLGTGDNEQFF